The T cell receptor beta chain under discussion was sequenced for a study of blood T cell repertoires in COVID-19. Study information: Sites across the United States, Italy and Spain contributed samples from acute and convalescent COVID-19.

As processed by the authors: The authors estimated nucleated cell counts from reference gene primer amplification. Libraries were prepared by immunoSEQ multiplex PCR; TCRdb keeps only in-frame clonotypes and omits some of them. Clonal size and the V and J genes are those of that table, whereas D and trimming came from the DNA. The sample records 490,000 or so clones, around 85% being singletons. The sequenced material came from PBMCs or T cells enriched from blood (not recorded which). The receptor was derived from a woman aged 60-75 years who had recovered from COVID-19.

The CDR3 DNA reads as TGTGCCAGCACGCGTGGAAACACCATATATTTT. Its protein product is CASTRGNTIYF. The chain employs TRBV6-5 and TRBJ1-3, with unresolved D. The CDR3 covers 11 residues. Trimming pared 7 bases from V and 3 bases from J, leaving 4 bases between. Germline CDR1 is MNHEY and CDR2 is SVGAGI.